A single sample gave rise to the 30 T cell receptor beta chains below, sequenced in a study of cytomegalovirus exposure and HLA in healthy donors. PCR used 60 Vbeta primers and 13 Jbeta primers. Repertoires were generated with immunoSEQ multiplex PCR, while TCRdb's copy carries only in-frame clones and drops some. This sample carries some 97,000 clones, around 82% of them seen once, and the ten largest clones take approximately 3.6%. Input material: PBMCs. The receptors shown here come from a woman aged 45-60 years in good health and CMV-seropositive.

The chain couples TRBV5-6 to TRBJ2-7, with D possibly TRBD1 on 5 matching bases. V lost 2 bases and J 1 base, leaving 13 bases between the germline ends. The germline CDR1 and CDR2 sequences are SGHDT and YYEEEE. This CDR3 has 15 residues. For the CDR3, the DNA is TGTGCCAGCAGCTTTACAAAGGGGATTTCCTACGAGCAGTACTTC. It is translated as CASSFTKGISYEQYF.

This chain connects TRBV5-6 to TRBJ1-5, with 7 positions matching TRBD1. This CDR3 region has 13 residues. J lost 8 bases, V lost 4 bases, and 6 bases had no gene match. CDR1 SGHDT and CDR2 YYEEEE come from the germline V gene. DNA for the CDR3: TGTGCCAGCAGCACCGGGACAGACAAGCCCCAGCATTTT. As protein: CASSTGTDKPQHF.

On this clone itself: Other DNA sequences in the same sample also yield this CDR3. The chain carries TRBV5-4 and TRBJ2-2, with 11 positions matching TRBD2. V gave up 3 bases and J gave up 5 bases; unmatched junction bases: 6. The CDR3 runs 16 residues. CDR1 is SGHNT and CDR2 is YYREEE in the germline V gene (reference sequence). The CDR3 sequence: CASSSGTSGRTGELFF. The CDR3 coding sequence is TGTGCCAGCAGCTCCGGGACTAGCGGACGAACCGGGGAGCTGTTTTTT.

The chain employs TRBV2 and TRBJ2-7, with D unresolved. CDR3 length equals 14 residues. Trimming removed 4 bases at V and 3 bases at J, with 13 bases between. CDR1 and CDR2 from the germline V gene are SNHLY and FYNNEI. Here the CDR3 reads CASSGLAALYEQYF. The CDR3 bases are TGTGCCAGCAGTGGTTTGGCGGCGCTCTACGAGCAGTACTTC.

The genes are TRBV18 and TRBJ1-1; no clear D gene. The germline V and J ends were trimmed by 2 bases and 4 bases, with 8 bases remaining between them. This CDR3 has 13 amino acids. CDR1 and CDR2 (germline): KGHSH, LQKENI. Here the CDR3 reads CASSPISSTEAFF. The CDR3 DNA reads TGTGCCAGCTCACCAATCTCCTCCACTGAAGCTTTCTTT.

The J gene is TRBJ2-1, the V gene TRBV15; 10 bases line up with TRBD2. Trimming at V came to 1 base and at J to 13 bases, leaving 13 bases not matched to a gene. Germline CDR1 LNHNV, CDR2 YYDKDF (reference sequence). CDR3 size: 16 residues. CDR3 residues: CATSRVASGGASLQFF. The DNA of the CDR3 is TGTGCCACCAGCAGAGTAGCGAGCGGGGGGGCCTCCCTCCAGTTCTTC.

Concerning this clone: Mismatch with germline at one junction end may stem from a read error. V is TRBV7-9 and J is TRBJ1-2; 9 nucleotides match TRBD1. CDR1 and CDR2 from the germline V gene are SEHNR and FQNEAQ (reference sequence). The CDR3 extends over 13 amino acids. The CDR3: CSSSLDRGNGYTF. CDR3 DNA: TGTTCCAGCAGCTTAGACAGGGGGAATGGCTACACCTTC.

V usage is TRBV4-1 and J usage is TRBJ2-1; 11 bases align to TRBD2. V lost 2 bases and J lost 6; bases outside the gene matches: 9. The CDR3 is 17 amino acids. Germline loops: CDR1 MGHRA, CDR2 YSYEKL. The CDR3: CASSQTSETSGINEQFF. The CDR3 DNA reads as TGCGCCAGCAGCCAAACGTCCGAGACTAGCGGGATCAATGAGCAGTTCTTC.

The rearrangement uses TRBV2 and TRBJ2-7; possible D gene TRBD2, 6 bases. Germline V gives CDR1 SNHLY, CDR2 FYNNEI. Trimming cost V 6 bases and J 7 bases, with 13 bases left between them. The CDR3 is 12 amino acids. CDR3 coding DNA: TGTGCCAGCAGCACCTGGGGGGTTGAGCAGTACTTC. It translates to CASSTWGVEQYF.

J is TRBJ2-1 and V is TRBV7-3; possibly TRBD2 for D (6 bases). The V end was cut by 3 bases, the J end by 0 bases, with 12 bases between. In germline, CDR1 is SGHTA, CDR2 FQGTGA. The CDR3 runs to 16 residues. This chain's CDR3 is CASSFTLADSYNEQFF. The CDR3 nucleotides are TGTGCCAGCAGCTTCACCTTAGCGGACTCCTACAATGAGCAGTTCTTC.

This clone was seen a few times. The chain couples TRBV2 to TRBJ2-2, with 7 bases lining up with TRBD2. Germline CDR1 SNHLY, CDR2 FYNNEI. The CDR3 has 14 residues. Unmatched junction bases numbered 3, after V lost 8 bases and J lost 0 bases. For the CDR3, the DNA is TGTGCCAGCTCTAGCGGCGCGAACACCGGGGAGCTGTTTTTT. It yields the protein CASSSGANTGELFF.

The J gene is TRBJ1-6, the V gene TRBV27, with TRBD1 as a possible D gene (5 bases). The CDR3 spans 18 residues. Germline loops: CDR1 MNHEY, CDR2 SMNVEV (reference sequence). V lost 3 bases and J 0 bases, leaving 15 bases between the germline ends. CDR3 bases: TGTGCCAGCAGTTTCCGGCGGGACGTGAGCTCCTATAATTCACCCCTCCACTTT. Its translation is CASSFRRDVSSYNSPLHF.

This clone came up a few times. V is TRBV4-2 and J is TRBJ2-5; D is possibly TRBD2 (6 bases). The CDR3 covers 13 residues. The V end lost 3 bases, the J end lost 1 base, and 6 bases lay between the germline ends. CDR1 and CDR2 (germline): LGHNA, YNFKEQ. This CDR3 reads CASSQGGQETQYF. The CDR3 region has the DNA TGTGCCAGCAGCCAGGGGGGCCAAGAGACCCAGTACTTC.

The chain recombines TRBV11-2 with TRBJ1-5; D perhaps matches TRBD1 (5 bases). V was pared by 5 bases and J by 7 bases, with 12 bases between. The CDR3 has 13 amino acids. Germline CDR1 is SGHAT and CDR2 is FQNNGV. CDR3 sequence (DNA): TGTGCCAGCAGCCCAGGGCGGGGCCAGCCCCAGCATTTT. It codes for CASSPGRGQPQHF.

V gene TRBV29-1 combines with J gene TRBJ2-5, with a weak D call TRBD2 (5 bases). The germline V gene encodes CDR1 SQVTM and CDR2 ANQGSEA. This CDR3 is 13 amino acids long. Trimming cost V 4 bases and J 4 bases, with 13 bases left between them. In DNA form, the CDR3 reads TGCAGCGTTGTAGTCCCACTAGGAGAGACCCAGTACTTC. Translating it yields CSVVVPLGETQYF.

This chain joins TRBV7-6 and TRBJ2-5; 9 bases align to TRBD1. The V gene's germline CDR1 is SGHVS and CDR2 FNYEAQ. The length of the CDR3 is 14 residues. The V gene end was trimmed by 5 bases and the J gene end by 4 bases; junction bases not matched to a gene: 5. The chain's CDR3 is CASSQQGAAETQYF. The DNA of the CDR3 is TGTGCCAGCAGCCAACAGGGGGCGGCAGAGACCCAGTACTTC.

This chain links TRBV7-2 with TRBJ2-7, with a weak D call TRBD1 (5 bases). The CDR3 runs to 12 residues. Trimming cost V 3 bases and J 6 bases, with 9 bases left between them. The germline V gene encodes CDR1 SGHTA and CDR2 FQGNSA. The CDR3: CASSLQGTEQYF. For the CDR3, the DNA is TGTGCCAGCAGCTTGCAGGGAACCGAGCAGTACTTC.

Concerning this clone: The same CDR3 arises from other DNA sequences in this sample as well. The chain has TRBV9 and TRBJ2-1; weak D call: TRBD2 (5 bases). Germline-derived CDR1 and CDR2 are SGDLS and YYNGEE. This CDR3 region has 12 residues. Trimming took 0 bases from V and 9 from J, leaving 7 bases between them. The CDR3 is CASSVAGSEQFF. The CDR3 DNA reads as TGTGCCAGCAGCGTAGCGGGAAGTGAGCAGTTCTTC.

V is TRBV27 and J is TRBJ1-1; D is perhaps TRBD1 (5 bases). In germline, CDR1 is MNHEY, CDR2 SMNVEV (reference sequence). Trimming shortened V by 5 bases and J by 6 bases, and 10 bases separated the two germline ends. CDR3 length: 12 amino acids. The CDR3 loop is CASSPGGAEAFF. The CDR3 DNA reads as TGTGCCAGCAGTCCTGGGGGGGCTGAAGCTTTCTTT.

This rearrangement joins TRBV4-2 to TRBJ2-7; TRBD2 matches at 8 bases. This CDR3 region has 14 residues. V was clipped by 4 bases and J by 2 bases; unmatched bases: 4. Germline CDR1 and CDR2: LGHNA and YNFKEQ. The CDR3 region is CASSPGLAAYEQYF. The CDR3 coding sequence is TGTGCCAGCAGCCCCGGACTAGCAGCCTACGAGCAGTACTTC.

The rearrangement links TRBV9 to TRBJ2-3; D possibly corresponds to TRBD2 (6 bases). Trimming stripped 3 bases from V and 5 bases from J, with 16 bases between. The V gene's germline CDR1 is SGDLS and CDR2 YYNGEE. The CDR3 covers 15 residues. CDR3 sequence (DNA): TGTGCCAGCAGCGCCAGCGACTCCGGGGGAGATACGCAGTATTTT. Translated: CASSASDSGGDTQYF.

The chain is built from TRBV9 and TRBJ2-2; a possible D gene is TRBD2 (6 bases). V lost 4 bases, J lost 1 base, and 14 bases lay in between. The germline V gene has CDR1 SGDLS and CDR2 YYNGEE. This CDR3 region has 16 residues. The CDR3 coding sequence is TGTGCCAGCAGCCTCACAGGAGGGCTGAACACCGGGGAGCTGTTTTTT. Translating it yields CASSLTGGLNTGELFF.

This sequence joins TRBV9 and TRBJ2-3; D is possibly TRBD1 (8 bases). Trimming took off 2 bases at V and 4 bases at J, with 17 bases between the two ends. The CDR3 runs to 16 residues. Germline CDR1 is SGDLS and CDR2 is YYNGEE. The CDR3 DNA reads TGTGCCAGCAGCGTGGGGGGGACAGGCGCGGCAGATACGCAGTATTTT. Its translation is CASSVGGTGAADTQYF.

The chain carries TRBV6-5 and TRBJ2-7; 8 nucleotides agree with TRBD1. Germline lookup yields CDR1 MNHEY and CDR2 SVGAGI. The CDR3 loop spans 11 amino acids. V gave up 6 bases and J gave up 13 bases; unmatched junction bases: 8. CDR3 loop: CASSLGDRIYF. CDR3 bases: TGTGCCAGCAGCCTCGGGGACAGGATCTACTTC.

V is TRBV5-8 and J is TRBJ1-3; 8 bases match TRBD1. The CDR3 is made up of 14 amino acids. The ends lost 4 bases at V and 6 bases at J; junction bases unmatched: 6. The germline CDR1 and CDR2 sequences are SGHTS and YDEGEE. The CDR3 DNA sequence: TGTGCCAGCAGCCTCCGGACAGGGACAAACACCATATATTTT. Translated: CASSLRTGTNTIYF.

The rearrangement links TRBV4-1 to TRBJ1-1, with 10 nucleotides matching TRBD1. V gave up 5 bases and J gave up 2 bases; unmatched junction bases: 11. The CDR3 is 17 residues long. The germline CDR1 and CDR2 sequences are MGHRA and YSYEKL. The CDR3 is CASSEGGTGAINTEAFF. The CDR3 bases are TGCGCCAGCAGCGAAGGGGGGACAGGGGCGATAAACACTGAAGCTTTCTTT.

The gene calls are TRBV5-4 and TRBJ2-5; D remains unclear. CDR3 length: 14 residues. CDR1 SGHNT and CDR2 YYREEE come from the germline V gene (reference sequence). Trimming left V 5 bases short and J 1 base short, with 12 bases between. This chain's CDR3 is CASRSKQIQETQYF. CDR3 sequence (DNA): TGTGCCAGCAGGTCTAAACAGATCCAAGAGACCCAGTACTTC.

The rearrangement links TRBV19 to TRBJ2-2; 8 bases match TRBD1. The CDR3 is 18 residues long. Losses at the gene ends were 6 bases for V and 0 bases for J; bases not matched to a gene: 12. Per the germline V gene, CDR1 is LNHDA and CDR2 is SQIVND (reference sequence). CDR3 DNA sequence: TGTGCCAGTAGCGGGGTGGGGCAGGGGGCCCCGAACACCGGGGAGCTGTTTTTT. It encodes CASSGVGQGAPNTGELFF.

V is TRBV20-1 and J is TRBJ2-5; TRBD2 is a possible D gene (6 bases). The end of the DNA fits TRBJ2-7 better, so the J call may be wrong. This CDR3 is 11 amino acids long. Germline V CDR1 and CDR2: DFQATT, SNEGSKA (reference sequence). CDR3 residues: CSAREGYEQYF. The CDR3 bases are TGCAGTGCTAGGGAGGGCTACGAGCAGTACTTC.

The CDR3 sequence is CATSRERDRDYEQYF. DNA for the CDR3: TGTGCCACCAGCAGAGAGCGGGACAGGGACTACGAGCAGTACTTC. The chain couples TRBV15 to TRBJ2-7; 9 bases are shared with TRBD1. In germline, CDR1 is LNHNV, CDR2 YYDKDF (reference sequence). V lost 0 bases, J lost 3 bases, and 3 bases stayed unmatched. CDR3 size: 15 residues.